The 30 T cell receptor beta chains below were found in one sample sequenced in a study of cytomegalovirus exposure and HLA in healthy donors. Sequencing used immunoSEQ multiplex PCR; TCRdb keeps in-frame clones, though not all of them. The sample carries around 71,000 clones, 90% to 95% recorded once. The material sequenced was PBMCs. These receptors originate from a man in his late teens or twenties in good health and CMV-seropositive.

The chain uses TRBV4-1 and TRBJ2-6; maybe TRBD2 (5 bases). The CDR3 is 19 residues long. Looked up from germline, CDR1 is MGHRA and CDR2 is YSYEKL. Trimming shortened V by 7 bases and J by 0 bases, and 22 bases separated the two germline ends. The CDR3 is CASKQSAAAETSGANVLTF. DNA for the CDR3: TGCGCCAGCAAACAATCCGCGGCAGCGGAAACCTCTGGGGCCAACGTCCTGACTTTC.

The genes are TRBV7-2 and TRBJ1-1; D possibly corresponds to TRBD1 (6 bases). Germline V gives CDR1 SGHTA, CDR2 FQGNSA. V lost 4 bases and J 3 bases, leaving 9 bases between the germline ends. The CDR3 covers 13 residues. The CDR3 sequence: CASSSDRYTEAFF. The CDR3 DNA is TGTGCCAGCAGCTCGGACAGATACACTGAAGCTTTCTTT.

The chain has TRBV5-1 and TRBJ2-1; 8 bases match TRBD2. The length of the CDR3 is 17 residues. Germline CDR1 is SGHRS and CDR2 is YFSETQ. V lost 0 bases, J lost 7 bases, and 12 bases stayed unmatched. CDR3 nucleotide sequence: TGCGCCAGCAGCTTGGCTGGGCGGGGGGAACGAATTAATGAGCAGTTCTTC. The encoded protein is CASSLAGRGERINEQFF.

The chain is built from TRBV6-1 and TRBJ1-1; maybe TRBD1 (5 bases). The germline V and J ends were trimmed by 0 bases and 11 bases, with 19 bases remaining between them. Germline CDR1 reads MNHNS; CDR2 reads SASEGT. CDR3 length: 15 amino acids. CDR3 protein: CASSEAGVWRVLAFF. CDR3 bases: TGTGCCAGCAGTGAAGCGGGGGTATGGAGGGTATTGGCTTTCTTT.

The rearrangement joins TRBV9 to TRBJ1-1; no reliable D call. Germline CDR1 SGDLS, CDR2 YYNGEE. The CDR3 runs to 16 residues. The V end was cut by 4 bases, the J end by 4 bases, with 20 bases between. The CDR3 nucleotides are TGTGCCAGCAGCTCAACAACCCACTCTCTAGGCACTGAAGCTTTCTTT. It codes for CASSSTTHSLGTEAFF.

CDR3 sequence (DNA): TGTGCCAGCTCACCAAGACGGGGGACAGGGGGCCAAGTAGCCGAGCAGTACTTC. It translates to CASSPRRGTGGQVAEQYF. The J gene is TRBJ2-7, the V gene TRBV18, with TRBD1 matching over 12 bases. The CDR3 is made up of 18 amino acids. CDR1 and CDR2 (germline): KGHSH, LQKENI. V shed 2 bases, J shed 6 bases, and the junction held 14 bases outside the gene matches.

The chain combines TRBV5-3 with TRBJ2-1; 10 nucleotides agree with TRBD2. TRBV5-3 has ORF status, its function being uncertain. V gave up 4 bases and J gave up 7 bases; unmatched junction bases: 23. The CDR3 covers 20 residues. The CDR3 here is CARSRVWDSEAGGPKNEQFF. In nucleotides, the CDR3 is TGTGCCAGAAGCCGCGTGTGGGACAGTGAAGCGGGAGGGCCCAAGAATGAGCAGTTCTTC.

The chain combines TRBV9 with TRBJ1-4; 7 bases line up with TRBD1. There are 12 residues in the CDR3. Trimming cost V 3 bases and J 12 bases; bases outside gene matches: 5. Per germline, CDR1 SGDLS and CDR2 YYNGEE. The CDR3 bases are TGTGCCAGCAGCGCTTACGACAGGGAACTGTTTTTT. This gives the protein CASSAYDRELFF.

The genes are TRBV11-2 and TRBJ2-5, with TRBD1 matching 8 bases. V lost 0 bases to trimming and J lost 7 bases; unmatched junction nucleotides: 10. The CDR3 consists of 16 residues. CDR1 and CDR2 (germline): SGHAT, FQNNGV. The CDR3 sequence is CASSLDSGQAWATQYF. CDR3 in DNA: TGTGCCAGCAGCTTAGATTCGGGACAGGCCTGGGCGACCCAGTACTTC.

The J gene is TRBJ2-7, the V gene TRBV5-1, with 8 positions matching TRBD1. Germline loops: CDR1 SGHRS, CDR2 YFSETQ. The CDR3 is made up of 16 amino acids. The V and J ends lost 1 base and 3 bases, in that order; junction bases with no gene match: 9. Here the CDR3 DNA reads TGCGCCAGCAGCTTGCCACGGACAGGGATGGACTACGAGCAGTACTTC. Amino acids: CASSLPRTGMDYEQYF.

This chain connects TRBV28 to TRBJ2-2, with 12 bases that match TRBD2. CDR3 length: 16 residues. The ends lost 6 bases at V and 6 bases at J; junction bases unmatched: 8. Looked up from germline, CDR1 is MDHEN and CDR2 is SYDVKM. The DNA for the CDR3 is TGTGCCAGCAGATTCCGACTAGCGGGAGTCGCCGGGGAGCTGTTTTTT. This codes for CASRFRLAGVAGELFF.

This chain links TRBV13 with TRBJ1-5; no clear D gene. V was clipped by 0 bases and J by 6 bases, with 6 bases between them. CDR3 length equals 13 residues. Germline V gene data show CDR1 as PRHDT and CDR2 as FYEKMQ (reference sequence). The CDR3 here is CASSLGRGQPQHF. CDR3 bases: TGTGCCAGCAGCTTAGGCCGGGGTCAGCCCCAGCATTTT.

The chain links TRBV19 to TRBJ1-1; no reliable D call. This CDR3 contains 12 residues. Germline V gene data show CDR1 as LNHDA and CDR2 as SQIVND (reference sequence). Trimming left V 5 bases short and J 3 bases short, with 7 bases between. CDR3 bases: TGTGCCAGTAGTTCCACGGACACTGAAGCTTTCTTT. Amino acids: CASSSTDTEAFF.

This chain links TRBV2 with TRBJ2-1; possibly TRBD1 for D (5 bases). There are 15 residues in the CDR3. V lost 6 bases to trimming and J lost 2 bases, with 14 bases between them. Germline CDR1 SNHLY, CDR2 FYNNEI. The CDR3 sequence: CASRGRDSPYNEQFF. In nucleotides, the CDR3 is TGTGCCAGCAGAGGCAGGGATAGCCCCTACAATGAGCAGTTCTTC.

Concerning this clone itself: Additional DNA sequences in this sample encode the identical CDR3. In DNA form, the CDR3 reads TGTGCCAGCAGCGTAGGACTAGCAGATAACACCGGGGAGCTGTTTTTT. Protein product: CASSVGLADNTGELFF. The chain links TRBV9 to TRBJ2-2, with 7 bases fitting TRBD2. Germline values: CDR1 SGDLS, CDR2 YYNGEE. The CDR3 length is 16 residues. Trimming removed 0 bases from V and 2 bases from J; junction bases left unmatched: 4.

The chain has TRBV5-1 and TRBJ2-7, with D perhaps matching TRBD1 (6 bases). Germline V gene sequence: CDR1 SGHRS, CDR2 YFSETQ. This CDR3 comprises 12 residues. V shed 4 bases and J shed 4 bases, with 9 bases lying between them. In nucleotides, the CDR3 is TGCGCCAGCAGCCCCCAGGGGTACGAGCAGTACTTC. Translating gives CASSPQGYEQYF. Using reference TRBV5-1 and TRBJ2-7 for the parts outside the CDR3, the full variable domain is KAGVTQTPRYLIKTRGQQVTLSCSPISGHRSVSWYQQTPGQGLQFLFEYFSETQRNKGNFPGRFSGRQFSNSRSEMNVSTLELGDSALYLCASSPQGYEQYFGPGTRLTVT.

The chain employs TRBV28 and TRBJ1-5, with 8 bases aligning to TRBD1. With V trimmed by 6 bases and J by 5 bases, 15 bases remained unmatched. The germline V gene has CDR1 MDHEN and CDR2 SYDVKM. The CDR3 extends over 17 amino acids. The CDR3 DNA reads as TGTGCCAGCAGCTTGCTCAGGGGGCGACCATTACATCAGCCCCAGCATTTT. Encoded protein: CASSLLRGRPLHQPQHF. Full variable domain (remainder filled in from reference TRBV28 and TRBJ1-5): DVKVTQSSRYLVKRTGEKVFLECVQDMDHENMFWYRQDPGLGLRLIYFSYDVKMKEKGDIPEGYSVSREKKERFSLILESASTNQTSMYLCASSLLRGRPLHQPQHFGDGTRLSIL.

The rearrangement uses TRBV29-1 and TRBJ1-3; D call uncertain. Germline CDR1 and CDR2: SQVTM and ANQGSEA. The CDR3 has 11 amino acids. Trimming shortened V by 6 bases and J by 4 bases, and 7 bases separated the two germline ends. The CDR3 DNA follows: TGCAGCGTAGCCCTAGGAAACACCATATATTTT. Translation gives CSVALGNTIYF.

The chain employs TRBV4-1 and TRBJ2-5; perhaps TRBD1 as D (6 bases). Trimming shortened V by 1 base and J by 0 bases, and 12 bases separated the two germline ends. The CDR3 sequence is 16 residues long. Germline loops: CDR1 MGHRA, CDR2 YSYEKL. The CDR3 DNA reads as TGCGCCAGCAGCCAAGCCGCAGGGGAGTACCAAGAGACCCAGTACTTC. It specifies CASSQAAGEYQETQYF.

The CDR3 is CSVEDLYMNTEAFF. The CDR3 DNA follows: TGCAGCGTTGAAGATCTTTACATGAACACTGAAGCTTTCTTT. V usage is TRBV29-1 and J usage is TRBJ1-1; D is unclear. V was pared by 0 bases and J by 0 bases, with 8 bases between. This CDR3 region has 14 residues. Germline-derived CDR1 and CDR2 are SQVTM and ANQGSEA.

The rearrangement links TRBV30 to TRBJ1-4; no reliable D call. The CDR3 totals 16 residues. The germline V gene encodes CDR1 GTSNPN and CDR2 SVGIG (reference sequence). Trimming took 1 base from V and 0 from J, leaving 12 bases between them. CDR3 bases: TGTGCCTGGAGTGGCAAATACGACACAACTAATGAAAAACTGTTTTTT. Residues: CAWSGKYDTTNEKLFF.

The CDR3 loop reads CASSEYGGPGNRNEQFF. The CDR3 bases are TGCGCCAGCAGTGAGTATGGTGGGCCAGGGAACAGAAATGAGCAGTTCTTC. The V and J genes are TRBV10-1 and TRBJ2-1; perhaps TRBD1 as D (5 bases). CDR1 WNHNN and CDR2 SYGVQD come from the germline V gene (reference sequence). The germline V and J ends were trimmed by 1 base and 7 bases, with 20 bases remaining between them. The CDR3 is made up of 17 amino acids.

The chain links TRBV18 to TRBJ2-7, with a tentative D call TRBD1 (6 bases). This CDR3 comprises 13 residues. Germline loops: CDR1 KGHSH, CDR2 LQKENI. V shed 5 bases and J shed 6 bases, with 14 bases lying between them. CDR3: CASSAGTHSEQYF. CDR3 nucleotides: TGTGCCAGCTCAGCCGGGACACATAGCGAGCAGTACTTC.

V is TRBV4-1 and J is TRBJ1-1; 8 bases fit TRBD1. CDR1 MGHRA and CDR2 YSYEKL come from the germline V gene. With V trimmed by 0 bases and J by 7 bases, 7 bases remained unmatched. The CDR3 contains 15 residues. The CDR3 is CASSQEGTGQFEAFF. CDR3 nucleotides: TGCGCCAGCAGCCAAGAAGGGACAGGACAATTTGAAGCTTTCTTT.

The chain combines TRBV5-1 with TRBJ2-3; possible D gene TRBD2, 6 bases. Germline CDR1 SGHRS, CDR2 YFSETQ. With 4 bases removed from V and 7 bases from J, the gap between germline ends came to 13 bases. The CDR3 is made up of 13 amino acids. CDR3 protein: CASSPEGSYTQYF. The CDR3 DNA reads TGCGCCAGCAGCCCGGAGGGGTCGTATACGCAGTATTTT.

This sequence joins TRBV7-9 and TRBJ1-2; TRBD1 might be the D (5 bases). There are 13 residues in the CDR3. CDR1 and CDR2 from the germline V gene are SEHNR and FQNEAQ (reference sequence). V shed 1 base and J shed 2 bases, with 5 bases lying between them. CDR3 nucleotide sequence: TGTGCCAGCAGCTTAGGACAGAACTATGGCTACACCTTC. Its translation: CASSLGQNYGYTF. The entire variable domain, with the rest obtained from reference TRBV7-9 and TRBJ1-2, is as follows: DTGVSQNPRHKITKRGQNVTFRCDPISEHNRLYWYRQTLGQGPEFLTYFQNEAQLEKSRLLSDRFSAERPKGSFSTLEIQRTEQGDSAMYLCASSLGQNYGYTFGSGTRLTVV.

This rearrangement joins TRBV11-2 to TRBJ2-7; D possibly corresponds to TRBD1 (5 bases). The CDR3 consists of 13 residues. Between the trimmed V and J ends, which lost 5 bases and 4 bases, there was a span of 12 bases. Germline CDR1 and CDR2: SGHAT and FQNNGV. The CDR3 DNA follows: TGTGCCAGCAGCCCAGGACACGGATACGAGCAGTACTTC. It translates to CASSPGHGYEQYF.

The CDR3 DNA sequence: TGTGCCAGCCGTAGCGGGGGTTGGACCGGGGAGCTGTTTTTT. It specifies CASRSGGWTGELFF. V usage is TRBV2 and J usage is TRBJ2-2; TRBD2 aligns across 9 bases. CDR3 length: 14 amino acids. The germline CDR1 and CDR2 sequences are SNHLY and FYNNEI. Trimming at V came to 8 bases and at J to 5 bases, leaving 6 bases not matched to a gene.

The chain is built from TRBV19 and TRBJ2-7; a weak D match, TRBD1 (5 bases). Between the trimmed V and J ends, which lost 3 bases and 3 bases, there was a span of 6 bases. Germline V gene lookup returns CDR1 LNHDA and CDR2 SQIVND (reference sequence). The CDR3 length is 12 residues. The CDR3 loop reads CASSIQGYEQYF. The CDR3 region has the DNA TGTGCCAGTAGTATTCAGGGCTACGAGCAGTACTTC.

This chain joins TRBV19 and TRBJ2-1, with D tentatively TRBD2 (5 bases). Germline lookup yields CDR1 LNHDA and CDR2 SQIVND (reference sequence). The CDR3 is 15 amino acids. The V end lost 3 bases, the J end lost 7 bases, and 16 bases lay between the germline ends. CDR3 residues: CASSIGPLRTNEQFF. The CDR3 DNA reads as TGTGCCAGTAGTATCGGCCCCCTCCGGACTAATGAGCAGTTCTTC.